The rows below give T cell receptor beta chains drawn from one sample of a study of blood T cell repertoires in COVID-19. TCRdb keeps only in-frame clones here, not all; method: immunoSEQ multiplex PCR. The table shows tens of thousands of clones, with roughly 84% occurring only once. The sequenced sample consisted of peripheral blood. Receptor source: a man between 65 and 80 years old with acute or convalescent COVID-19. CDR3s include the opening cysteine and the closing phenylalanine or tryptophan. The D gene is left open where the match is weak. Size values are once, few and many counts, or a class for expanded clones, and some rows have none.

-,-,TRBJ2-2,TRBV21-1,TGTGCCAGCAGCAAAGGGGCCAGGGGCACCGGGGAGCTGTTTTTT,CASSKGARGTGELFF
-,few,TRBJ1-1,TRBV7-9,TGTGCCAGCAGCCCCGGTTTTTCCTTGGGGGGCACTGAAGCTTTCTTT,CASSPGFSLGGTEAFF
TRBD1,-,TRBJ2-5,TRBV6-2/TRBV6-3,TGTGCCAGCAGTGCACAGGGGGGAGCGACCCAGTACTTC,CASSAQGGATQYF
TRBD2,-,TRBJ2-7,TRBV27,TGTGCCAGCAGTTGGACTAGCGGTTCCTACGAGCAGTACTTC,CASSWTSGSYEQYF
TRBD1,-,TRBJ2-7,TRBV11-2,TGTGCCAGCAGTCTAACCGGGACAGGGGGCGGCCTAGGGCAGTACTTC,CASSLTGTGGGLGQYF
TRBD2,-,TRBJ2-1,TRBV9,TGTGCCAGCAGCGTGTCTAGCGGGGTCGCGCAGTTCTTC,CASSVSSGVAQFF
-,-,TRBJ2-5,TRBV7-2,TGTGCCAGCAGCCTCAGTGGCAGAGAGACCCAGTACTTC,CASSLSGRETQYF
TRBD2,-,TRBJ2-1,TRBV27,TGTGCCAGCAGGCGGACTAGCGGGGGACCCGATTCCTACAATGAGCAGTTCTTC,CASRRTSGGPDSYNEQFF
-,-,TRBJ1-2,TRBV5-1,TGCGCCAGCACCCGGACGGATTTAGGGGTTAACTATGGCTACACCTTC,CASTRTDLGVNYGYTF
TRBD1,-,TRBJ1-1,TRBV5-4,TGTGCCAGCAGCTGGGGGACAGGGGTGGCCACTGAAGCTTTCTTT,CASSWGTGVATEAFF
TRBD2,-,TRBJ2-3,TRBV28,TGTGCCAGCAGTTTAAGGAGCGGGATCACAGATACGCAGTATTTT,CASSLRSGITDTQYF
TRBD1,-,TRBJ1-1,TRBV12-5,TGTGCTAGTGGTTTGGGTGGGACAGTAAACACTGAAGCTTTCTTT,CASGLGGTVNTEAFF
-,-,TRBJ1-5,TRBV19,TGTGCCAGTACCCCTCCCGAGGGGCCCCAGCATTTT,CASTPPEGPQHF
TRBD2,-,TRBJ2-7,TRBV30,TGTGCCTGGAGAATACTAGCGAGCTCCTACGAGCAGTACTTC,CAWRILASSYEQYF
-,-,TRBJ2-7,TRBV13,TGTGCCAGCAGCTTACCGCCGGGCGAGCAGTACTTC,CASSLPPGEQYF
-,few,TRBJ1-2,TRBV7-8,TGTGCCAGCAGCGGAGGGGAGTCCTATGGCTACACCTTC,CASSGGESYGYTF
-,-,TRBJ1-1,TRBV18,TGTGCCAGCTCACCACGCAGGGACACTGAAGCTTTCTTT,CASSPRRDTEAFF
-,once,TRBJ1-4,TRBV4-3,TGCGCCAGCAGCCAACAGGCAGGCTCCGAAAAACTGTTTTTT,CASSQQAGSEKLFF
-,-,TRBJ1-6,TRBV27,TGTGCCATTCTCTTGGTGCGGGGTGAGAATTCACCCCTCCACTTT,CAILLVRGENSPLHF
TRBD2,once,TRBJ2-7,TRBV6-5,TGTGCCAGCACCGGGGCTAGCGGGATTTACGAGCAGTACTTC,CASTGASGIYEQYF
-,once,TRBJ1-2,TRBV6-5,TGTGCCAGCAGTCAGGGGTATTATGGCTACACCTTC,CASSQGYYGYTF
-,once,TRBJ2-5,TRBV7-2,TGTGCCAGCAGCCCCACTCAACGTCTGCGGGAGACCCAGTACTTC,CASSPTQRLRETQYF
TRBD1,-,TRBJ2-5,TRBV5-1,TGCGCCAGCAGCACCAGGACAGGGGGCTTCGAGACCCAGTACTTC,CASSTRTGGFETQYF
-,-,TRBJ1-6,TRBV5-1,TGCGCCAGCAGCCCTACAGGGAGCTCCTATAATTCACCCCTCCACTTT,CASSPTGSSYNSPLHF
-,-,TRBJ2-7,TRBV14,TGTGCCAGCAGCCAAGACGGTCCCAGGACTCGCTACGAGCAGTACTTC,CASSQDGPRTRYEQYF
-,-,TRBJ2-7,TRBV2,TGTGCCAGCAGTGATGGGGGGATCCACGAGCAGTACTTC,CASSDGGIHEQYF
TRBD2,-,TRBJ2-1,TRBV4-1,TGCGCCAGCAGCTCCTCTCCGACTAGCGGGGGAAATGAGCAGTTCTTC,CASSSSPTSGGNEQFF
TRBD2,-,TRBJ2-5,TRBV7-2,TGTGCCAGCAGTCCGGGGCGGGGGTTCCAAGAGACCCAGTACTTC,CASSPGRGFQETQYF
-,-,TRBJ2-7,TRBV7-2,TGTGCCAGCAACACCCCGGACGGGGAAACCTACGAGCAGTACTTC,CASNTPDGETYEQYF
TRBD1,-,TRBJ2-1,TRBV27,TGTGCCAGCAGTCCGACCCTACAGGGGGCGGTTTACAATGAGCAGTTCTTC,CASSPTLQGAVYNEQFF
TRBD1,-,TRBJ1-4,TRBV5-1,TGCGCCAGCAGCATTGGGACAGCGCAAAATGAAAAACTGTTTTTT,CASSIGTAQNEKLFF
TRBD1,-,TRBJ1-2,TRBV5-5,TGTGCCAGCAACCTAGGGACAGCCGGTAACTATGGCTACACCTTC,CASNLGTAGNYGYTF
-,few,TRBJ1-1,TRBV29-1,TGCAGCGTGGGAGAAAACACTGAAGCTTTCTTT,CSVGENTEAFF
-,-,TRBJ2-2,TRBV21-1,TGTGCCAGCAGCAAAGACCCAGCGGGGCTCCTTGAACACCGGGGAGCTGTTTTT,CASSKDPAGLLEHRGAVF
-,-,TRBJ2-5,TRBV27,TGTGCCAGTGCCCTCAGAGGCGTCGGGTCGGGGTTATTATTAGAGACCCAGTACTTC,CASALRGVGSGLLLETQYF
-,-,TRBJ2-3,TRBV7-2,TGTGCCAGCAGCGCCGACTCGACCACAGATACGCAGTATTTT,CASSADSTTDTQYF
-,-,TRBJ1-1,TRBV7-2,TGTGCCAGCAGCTTAGAGTCGGGAGGGGACACTGAAGCTTTCTTT,CASSLESGGDTEAFF
-,-,TRBJ2-7,TRBV3-1/TRBV3-2,TGTGCCAGCAGCCATGAGGGTTGGGACTCCTACGAGCAGTACTTC,CASSHEGWDSYEQYF
-,-,TRBJ1-3,TRBV18,TGTGCCAGCTCACCATATGACGGGAGCGGAAACACCATATATTTT,CASSPYDGSGNTIYF
-,-,TRBJ1-4,TRBV5-1,TGCGCCAGCAGCTTCTCAAGAGGGACTAATGAAAAACTGTTTTTT,CASSFSRGTNEKLFF
TRBD2,-,TRBJ2-7,TRBV7-6,TGTGCCAGCAGCCAAGATGCTAGCGGGACGGGAGAGCAGTACTTC,CASSQDASGTGEQYF
TRBD1,-,TRBJ1-1,TRBV4-1,TGCGCCAGCAGCCAACAGGGGGCCGGTAACACTGAAGCTTTCTTT,CASSQQGAGNTEAFF
-,-,TRBJ2-2,TRBV5-5,TGTGCCAGCAGCCCACTACAAAAGGCGAGCACCGGGGAGCTGTTTTTT,CASSPLQKASTGELFF
-,-,TRBJ1-3,TRBV5-5,TGTGCCAGCAGCCTCGACCGGGGGAACACCATATATTTT,CASSLDRGNTIYF
TRBD1,-,TRBJ2-5,TRBV11-2,TGTGCCAGCAGCCCTGGGACAGATAGGTCCCAGTACTTC,CASSPGTDRSQYF
TRBD1,few,TRBJ1-2,TRBV5-1,TGCGCCAGCAGCTTGGGGGACAGAGGCTATGGCTACACCTTC,CASSLGDRGYGYTF
-,-,TRBJ2-1,TRBV19,TGTGCCAGTAGTATGGGAGACTACAGTGAGCAGTTCTTC,CASSMGDYSEQFF
-,-,TRBJ1-5,TRBV19,TGTGCCAGTAGCAGGACATATGGGGCGACGAGCCAGCCCCAGCATTTT,CASSRTYGATSQPQHF
-,few,TRBJ1-1,TRBV5-5,TGTGCCAGCAGCTTTCTCTCCTACACTGAAGCTTTCTTT,CASSFLSYTEAFF
-,once,TRBJ2-3,TRBV5-4,TGTGCCAGCAGCTTGGTTACAGGATGGGGCACAGATACGCAGTATTTT,CASSLVTGWGTDTQYF
-,few,TRBJ1-1,TRBV11-2,TGTGCCAGCAGCTTAGTGGGGGGTGGAAGCACTGAAGCTTTCTTT,CASSLVGGGSTEAFF
TRBD2,-,TRBJ2-1,TRBV29-1,TGCAGCGTTGAACTAGCGGGGGGCCGGTCGAATGAGCAGTTCTTC,CSVELAGGRSNEQFF
TRBD1,-,TRBJ2-3,TRBV4-3,TGCGCCAGCAGTTCATTAAAGGGGGCGGTCACAGATACGCAGTATTTT,CASSSLKGAVTDTQYF
TRBD2,-,TRBJ2-7,TRBV5-6,TGTGCCAGCAGCTTTGGACTAGCGGTGAGCTCCTACGAGCAGTACTTC,CASSFGLAVSSYEQYF
TRBD1,-,TRBJ1-1,TRBV5-5,TGTGCCAGCAGCTTGGTCGCAGGGGGAAGAGCTTTCTTT,CASSLVAGGRAFF